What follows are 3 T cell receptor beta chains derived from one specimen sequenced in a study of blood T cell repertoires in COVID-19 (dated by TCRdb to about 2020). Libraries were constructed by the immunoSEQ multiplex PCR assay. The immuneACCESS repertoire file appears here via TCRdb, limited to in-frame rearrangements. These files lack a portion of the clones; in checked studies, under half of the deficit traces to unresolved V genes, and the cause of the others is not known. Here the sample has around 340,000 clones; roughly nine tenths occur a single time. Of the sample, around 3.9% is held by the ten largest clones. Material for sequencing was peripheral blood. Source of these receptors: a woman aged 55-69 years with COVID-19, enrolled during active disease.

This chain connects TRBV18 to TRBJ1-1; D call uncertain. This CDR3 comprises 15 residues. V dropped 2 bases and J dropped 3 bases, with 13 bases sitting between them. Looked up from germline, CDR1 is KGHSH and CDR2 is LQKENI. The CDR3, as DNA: TGTGCCAGCTCACCATCGATAATGCGGGACACTGAAGCTTTCTTT. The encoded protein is CASSPSIMRDTEAFF.

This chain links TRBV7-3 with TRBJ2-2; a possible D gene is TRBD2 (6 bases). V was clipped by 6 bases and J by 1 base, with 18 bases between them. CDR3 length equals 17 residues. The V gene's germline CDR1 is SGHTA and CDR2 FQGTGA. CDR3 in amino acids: CASSQRAGPENTGELFF. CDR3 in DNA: TGTGCCAGCAGTCAGCGGGCGGGACCAGAGAACACCGGGGAGCTGTTTTTT.

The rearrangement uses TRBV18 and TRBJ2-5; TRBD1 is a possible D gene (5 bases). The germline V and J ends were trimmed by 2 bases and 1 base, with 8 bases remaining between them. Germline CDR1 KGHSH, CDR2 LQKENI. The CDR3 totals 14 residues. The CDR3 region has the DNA TGTGCCAGCTCACCAAAGGGGTCCCAAGAGACCCAGTACTTC. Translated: CASSPKGSQETQYF.